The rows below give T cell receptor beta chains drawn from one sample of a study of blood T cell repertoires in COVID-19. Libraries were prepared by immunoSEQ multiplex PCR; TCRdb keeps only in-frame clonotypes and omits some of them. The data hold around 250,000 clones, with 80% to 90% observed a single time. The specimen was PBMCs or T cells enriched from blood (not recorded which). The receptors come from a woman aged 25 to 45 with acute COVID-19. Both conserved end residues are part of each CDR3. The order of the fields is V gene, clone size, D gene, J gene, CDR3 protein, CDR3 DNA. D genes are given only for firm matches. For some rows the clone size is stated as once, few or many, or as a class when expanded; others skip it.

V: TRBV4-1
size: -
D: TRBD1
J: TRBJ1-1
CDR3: CASSQATGQNTEAFF
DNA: TGCGCCAGCAGCCAGGCGACAGGGCAGAACACTGAAGCTTTCTTT

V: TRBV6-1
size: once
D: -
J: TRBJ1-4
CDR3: CASSEDRAREKLFF
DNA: TGTGCCAGCAGTGAAGACAGGGCGCGCGAAAAACTGTTTTTT

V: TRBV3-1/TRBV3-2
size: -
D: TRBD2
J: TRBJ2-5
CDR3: CASSGGWREYKETQYF
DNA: TGTGCCAGCAGCGGGGGTTGGCGGGAGTATAAAGAGACCCAGTACTTC

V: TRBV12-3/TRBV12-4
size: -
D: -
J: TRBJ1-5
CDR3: CASNRGSNQPQHF
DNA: TGTGCCAGCAACCGCGGGAGCAATCAGCCCCAGCATTTT

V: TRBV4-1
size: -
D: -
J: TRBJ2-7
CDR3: CASSQDRGQAYEQYF
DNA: TGCGCCAGCAGCCAAGATAGAGGGCAGGCCTACGAGCAGTACTTC

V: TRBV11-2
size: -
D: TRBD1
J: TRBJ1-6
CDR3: CASSPGQGDNSPLHF
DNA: TGTGCCAGCAGCCCAGGACAGGGGGATAATTCACCCCTCCACTTT

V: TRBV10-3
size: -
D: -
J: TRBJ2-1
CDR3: CAISEGTSNEQFF
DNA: TGTGCCATCAGTGAGGGGACATCCAATGAGCAGTTCTTC

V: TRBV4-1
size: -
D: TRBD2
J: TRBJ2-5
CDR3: CASSQDSASGRIQYF
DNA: TGCGCCAGCAGCCAAGATTCGGCTAGCGGGAGGATCCAGTACTTC

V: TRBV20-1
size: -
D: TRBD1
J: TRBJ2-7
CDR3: CSASPGTGISYEQYF
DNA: TGCAGTGCTAGTCCTGGGACAGGAATCTCCTACGAGCAGTACTTC

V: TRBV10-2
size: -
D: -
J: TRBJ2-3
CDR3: CASSTSTDTQYF
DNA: TGCGCCAGCAGCACTAGCACAGATACGCAGTATTTT

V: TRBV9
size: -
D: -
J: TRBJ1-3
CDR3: CASSGGSGNTIYF
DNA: TGTGCCAGCAGCGGCGGCTCTGGAAACACCATATATTTT

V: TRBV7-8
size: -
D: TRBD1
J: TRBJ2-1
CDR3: CASSFGTGRGTNEQFF
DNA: TGTGCCAGCAGCTTTGGGACAGGGCGAGGAACGAATGAGCAGTTCTTC

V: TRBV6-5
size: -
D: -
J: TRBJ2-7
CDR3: CASRRKPGAYEQYF
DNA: TGTGCCAGCAGGAGGAAGCCGGGAGCCTACGAGCAGTACTTC

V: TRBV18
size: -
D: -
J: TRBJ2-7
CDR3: CASSPPTGRNEQYF
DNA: TGTGCCAGCTCACCACCAACGGGGAGGAACGAGCAGTACTTC

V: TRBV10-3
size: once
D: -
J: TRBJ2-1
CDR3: CAISESALGQFF
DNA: TGTGCCATCAGTGAGTCTGCGCTCGGGCAGTTCTTC

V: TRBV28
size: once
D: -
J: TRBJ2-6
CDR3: CASTPGKILSGANVLTF
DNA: TGTGCCAGCACTCCCGGGAAAATCCTCTCTGGGGCCAACGTCCTGACTTTC

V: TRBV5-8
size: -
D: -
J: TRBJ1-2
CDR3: CASSRGINYGYTF
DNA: TGTGCCAGCAGCCGCGGGATAAACTATGGCTACACCTTC

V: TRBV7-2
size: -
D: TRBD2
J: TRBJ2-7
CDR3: CASSFAGGAYEQYF
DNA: TGTGCCAGCAGCTTCGCGGGAGGAGCCTACGAGCAGTACTTC

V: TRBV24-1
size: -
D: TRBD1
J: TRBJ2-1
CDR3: CATSEGQGLTFNEQFF
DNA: TGTGCCACCAGTGAGGGACAGGGGCTCACCTTCAATGAGCAGTTCTTC

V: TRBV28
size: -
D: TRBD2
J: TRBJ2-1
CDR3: CASSLTLLAGRYNEQFF
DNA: TGTGCCAGCAGTCTTACCCTTTTAGCGGGTCGCTACAATGAGCAGTTCTTC

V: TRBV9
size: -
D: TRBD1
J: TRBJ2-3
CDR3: CASSVTGADTQYF
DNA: TGTGCCAGCAGCGTAACAGGGGCAGATACGCAGTATTTT

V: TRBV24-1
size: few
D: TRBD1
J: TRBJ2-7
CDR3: CATSDFRQGAYEQYF
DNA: TGTGCCACCAGTGATTTCCGACAGGGGGCCTACGAGCAGTACTTC

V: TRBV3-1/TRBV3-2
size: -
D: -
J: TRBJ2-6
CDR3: CASLSGANVLTF
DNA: TGTGCCAGCCTTTCTGGGGCCAACGTCCTGACTTTC